Below are 21 T cell receptor beta chains sequenced from a single sample in a study of shared clonotypes between healthy human individuals. Produced via immunoSEQ multiplex PCR; TCRdb's table is partial and in-frame only. There are roughly 890,000 clones in the sample; approximately 92% occur only once, and less than 25% lies in the top ten. Positive CCR7 selection of CD45RO-negative cells yielded the naive CD8 cells, and terminally differentiated effector memory CD45RA+ cells were excluded. The sequenced sample consisted of naive CD8+ T cells sorted from blood. The receptor source for this set is a man aged 25-45 years in good health.

This clone was recorded once. J is TRBJ1-5 and V is TRBV7-9; TRBD1 might be the D (5 bases). Germline CDR1 SEHNR, CDR2 FQNEAQ (reference sequence). This CDR3 region has 16 residues. V lost 5 bases and J lost 4, with 18 bases in between. This CDR3 is CASSGGPAGSNQPQHF. The CDR3 nucleotides are TGTGCCAGCAGCGGAGGTCCCGCAGGGAGTAATCAGCCCCAGCATTTT. Filled out from reference TRBV7-9 and TRBJ1-5, the complete variable domain reads DTGVSQNPRHKITKRGQNVTFRCDPISEHNRLYWYRQTLGQGPEFLTYFQNEAQLEKSRLLSDRFSAERPKGSFSTLEIQRTEQGDSAMYLCASSGGPAGSNQPQHFGDGTRLSIL.

This chain links TRBV5-1 with TRBJ2-1; 7 nucleotides agree with TRBD1. Per germline, CDR1 SGHRS and CDR2 YFSETQ. The CDR3 covers 16 residues. V gave up 1 base and J gave up 0 bases; unmatched junction bases: 4. CDR3 amino acids: CASSLRDSSSYNEQFF. The CDR3 coding sequence is TGCGCCAGCAGCTTGCGGGACAGTAGCTCCTACAATGAGCAGTTCTTC.

The genes are TRBV9 and TRBJ1-1; D uncertain. Germline CDR1 and CDR2: SGDLS and YYNGEE. There are 14 residues in the CDR3. V was pared by 2 bases and J by 5 bases, with 13 bases between. The CDR3, as DNA: TGTGCCAGCAGCGTCCAAGAGGGTAAGACTGAAGCTTTCTTT. Residues: CASSVQEGKTEAFF.

The genes are TRBV2 and TRBJ2-7; tentative D call: TRBD2 (6 bases). The CDR3 loop spans 14 amino acids. Germline loops: CDR1 SNHLY, CDR2 FYNNEI. V lost 6 bases, J lost 3 bases, and 15 bases lay in between. For the CDR3, the DNA is TGTGCCAGCAGGGGACTGGCGGGCCGCTACGAGCAGTACTTC. It translates to CASRGLAGRYEQYF. Using reference TRBV2 and TRBJ2-7 for the parts outside the CDR3, the full variable domain is EPEVTQTPSHQVTQMGQEVILRCVPISNHLYFYWYRQILGQKVEFLVSFYNNEISEKSEIFDDQFSVERPDGSNFTLKIRSTKLEDSAMYFCASRGLAGRYEQYFGPGTRLTVT.

This chain links TRBV5-1 with TRBJ2-3; TRBD2 might be the D (6 bases). The CDR3 consists of 15 residues. The V gene's germline CDR1 is SGHRS and CDR2 YFSETQ. The V end was cut by 4 bases, the J end by 3 bases, with 15 bases between. CDR3 DNA: TGCGCCAGCAGCCCCGGACTCCGGGGGACAGATACGCAGTATTTT. It translates to CASSPGLRGTDTQYF.

This sequence joins TRBV29-1 and TRBJ2-5; D perhaps matches TRBD1 (6 bases). The germline V and J ends were trimmed by 4 bases and 5 bases, with 14 bases remaining between them. This CDR3 region has 13 residues. The germline V gene has CDR1 SQVTM and CDR2 ANQGSEA. The CDR3 region has the DNA TGCAGCGTTGTTGACAGGTCCAAGGAGACCCAGTACTTC. Protein: CSVVDRSKETQYF.

Points on this clone: The sample contains more than one DNA sequence encoding this CDR3. CDR3 nucleotides: TGCGCCAGCAGCCAAGGACTAGCTGGAAGCACAGATACGCAGTATTTT. As protein: CASSQGLAGSTDTQYF. This chain joins TRBV4-3 and TRBJ2-3; TRBD2 agrees at 7 bases. J lost 0 bases, V lost 1 base, and 4 bases had no gene match. Germline V CDR1 and CDR2: LGHNA, YSLEER. CDR3 length equals 16 residues.

This rearrangement joins TRBV19 to TRBJ2-2; D remains ambiguous. This CDR3 is 15 amino acids long. Deletions cut 2 bases from V and 0 bases from J, with 7 bases between. Germline CDR1 is LNHDA and CDR2 is SQIVND (reference sequence). The CDR3 reads CASSISLTNTGELFF. The CDR3 region has the DNA TGTGCCAGTAGTATATCACTTACGAACACCGGGGAGCTGTTTTTT.

The CDR3 region has the DNA TGTGCCAGCAGCTCCGACGACAGGGGGAGGACCGGGGAGCTGTTTTTT. It specifies CASSSDDRGRTGELFF. The chain carries TRBV13 and TRBJ2-2, with 9 positions matching TRBD1. In germline, CDR1 is PRHDT, CDR2 FYEKMQ (reference sequence). V was pared by 4 bases and J by 5 bases, with 8 bases of the junction left unmatched. The CDR3 spans 16 residues.

The V gene is TRBV2, the J gene TRBJ1-3; no firm D call. Germline assignment: CDR1 SNHLY and CDR2 FYNNEI. The CDR3 length is 14 residues. The V gene lost 4 bases and the J gene lost 0 bases, with 7 bases spanning the gap. The CDR3 DNA reads TGTGCCAGCAGTGGTTCAGGCTCTGGAAACACCATATATTTT. This codes for CASSGSGSGNTIYF.

This clone appeared once. The genes are TRBV20-1 and TRBJ2-1, with TRBD2 as a possible D gene (6 bases). Germline-derived CDR1 and CDR2 are DFQATT and SNEGSKA (reference sequence). Trimming cost V 4 bases and J 9 bases, with 10 bases left between them. The CDR3 contains 11 residues. The CDR3 region is CSAIMGGEQFF. CDR3 bases: TGCAGTGCTATAATGGGGGGTGAGCAGTTCTTC.

This chain joins TRBV29-1 and TRBJ2-2; 9 bases are shared with TRBD1. V gave up 5 bases and J gave up 5 bases; unmatched junction bases: 12. This CDR3 is 16 amino acids long. CDR1 is SQVTM and CDR2 is ANQGSEA in the germline V gene. CDR3 sequence: CSVLLPGQGKTGELFF. The CDR3 DNA reads TGCAGCGTTCTTCTACCGGGACAGGGTAAAACCGGGGAGCTGTTTTTT.

V is TRBV5-6 and J is TRBJ2-7, with 16 positions matching TRBD2. The CDR3 covers 17 residues. V lost 4 bases, J lost 3 bases, and 7 bases stayed unmatched. Germline loops: CDR1 SGHDT, CDR2 YYEEEE. Here the CDR3 DNA reads TGTGCCAGCAGCGGGGGACTAGCGGGAGGGTCCCTCTACGAGCAGTACTTC. Translated: CASSGGLAGGSLYEQYF.

CDR3 amino acids: CATSTGDYEQYF. The CDR3 DNA reads TGTGCCACCTCGACAGGGGACTACGAGCAGTACTTC. The rearrangement uses TRBV5-5 and TRBJ2-7; 8 bases match TRBD1. This CDR3 is built from 12 residues. Trimming took 9 bases from V and 3 from J; bases not matched to a gene: 5. CDR1 is SGHKS and CDR2 is YYEKEE in the germline V gene (reference sequence).

This chain connects TRBV25-1 to TRBJ2-5; D gene uncertain. This CDR3 has 16 amino acids. CDR1 and CDR2 from the germline V gene are MGHDK and SYGVNS. Trimming shortened V by 0 bases and J by 7 bases, and 18 bases separated the two germline ends. CDR3 amino acids: CASSEYGNDIFGTQYF. The DNA of the CDR3 is TGTGCCAGCAGTGAATATGGGAACGACATCTTTGGGACCCAGTACTTC.

V gene TRBV27 combines with J gene TRBJ2-1, with D maybe TRBD1 (6 bases). Trimming shortened V by 2 bases and J by 7 bases, and 9 bases separated the two germline ends. The CDR3 extends over 13 amino acids. Germline V lookup: CDR1 MNHEY, CDR2 SMNVEV (reference sequence). The CDR3, as DNA: TGTGCCAGCAGTTTAACAGGGTGGAATGAGCAGTTCTTC. Translation: CASSLTGWNEQFF.

The J gene is TRBJ1-5, the V gene TRBV30, with D perhaps matching TRBD1 (5 bases). The V gene lost 5 bases and the J gene lost 2 bases, with 16 bases spanning the gap. Germline loops: CDR1 GTSNPN, CDR2 SVGIG (reference sequence). The CDR3 is 15 amino acids. The CDR3 spells CAWGLGHGGNQPQHF. In nucleotides, the CDR3 is TGTGCCTGGGGGCTCGGACACGGCGGCAATCAGCCCCAGCATTTT.

This clone was picked up many times. The same CDR3 is also encoded by other DNA sequences in this sample. The chain is built from TRBV27 and TRBJ1-5; TRBD1 is a possible D gene (6 bases). Trimming shortened V by 4 bases and J by 3 bases, and 10 bases separated the two germline ends. This CDR3 region has 14 residues. Germline CDR1 reads MNHEY; CDR2 reads SMNVEV (reference sequence). The CDR3 sequence: CASSSRQVNQPQHF. The CDR3 DNA sequence: TGTGCCAGCAGTTCCAGACAGGTCAATCAGCCCCAGCATTTT.

This clone has a handful of counts. The chain has TRBV30 and TRBJ1-2; D gene ambiguous. Germline lookup yields CDR1 GTSNPN and CDR2 SVGIG (reference sequence). This CDR3 region has 11 residues. Between the trimmed V and J ends, which lost 3 bases and 8 bases, there was a span of 10 bases. The CDR3 sequence is CAWSDESGYTF. The CDR3 DNA is TGTGCCTGGAGCGACGAGTCCGGCTACACCTTC.

The chain carries TRBV18 and TRBJ2-7; no clear D. Between the trimmed V and J ends, which lost 3 bases and 3 bases, there was a span of 6 bases. The CDR3 is 12 residues long. CDR1 KGHSH and CDR2 LQKENI come from the germline V gene. CDR3 coding DNA: TGTGCCAGCTCACCCAGATTCTACGAGCAGTACTTC. Residues: CASSPRFYEQYF.

The chain uses TRBV9 and TRBJ2-1, with 7 positions matching TRBD2. After removal of 1 base from V and 8 bases from J, the junction contained 9 bases not matched to a gene. Germline V gene sequence: CDR1 SGDLS, CDR2 YYNGEE. The CDR3 contains 15 residues. CDR3 region: CASSVSGTIEHEQFF. The CDR3 nucleotides are TGTGCCAGCAGCGTAAGCGGGACTATTGAACATGAGCAGTTCTTC.